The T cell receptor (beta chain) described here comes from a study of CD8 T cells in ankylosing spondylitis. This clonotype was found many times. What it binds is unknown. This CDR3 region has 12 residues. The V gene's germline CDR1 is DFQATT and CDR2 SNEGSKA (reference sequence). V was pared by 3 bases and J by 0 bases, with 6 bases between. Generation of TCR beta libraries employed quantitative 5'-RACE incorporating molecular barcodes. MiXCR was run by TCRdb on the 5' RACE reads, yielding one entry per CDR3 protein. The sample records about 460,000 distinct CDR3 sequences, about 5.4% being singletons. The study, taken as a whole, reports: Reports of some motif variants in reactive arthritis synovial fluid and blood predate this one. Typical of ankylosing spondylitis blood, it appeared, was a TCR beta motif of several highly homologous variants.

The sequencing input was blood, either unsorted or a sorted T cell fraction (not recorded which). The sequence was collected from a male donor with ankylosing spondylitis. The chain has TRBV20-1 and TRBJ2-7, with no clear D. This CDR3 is CSARSSSYEQYF. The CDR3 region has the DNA TGCAGTGCTAGGTCCAGCTCCTACGAGCAGTACTTC.